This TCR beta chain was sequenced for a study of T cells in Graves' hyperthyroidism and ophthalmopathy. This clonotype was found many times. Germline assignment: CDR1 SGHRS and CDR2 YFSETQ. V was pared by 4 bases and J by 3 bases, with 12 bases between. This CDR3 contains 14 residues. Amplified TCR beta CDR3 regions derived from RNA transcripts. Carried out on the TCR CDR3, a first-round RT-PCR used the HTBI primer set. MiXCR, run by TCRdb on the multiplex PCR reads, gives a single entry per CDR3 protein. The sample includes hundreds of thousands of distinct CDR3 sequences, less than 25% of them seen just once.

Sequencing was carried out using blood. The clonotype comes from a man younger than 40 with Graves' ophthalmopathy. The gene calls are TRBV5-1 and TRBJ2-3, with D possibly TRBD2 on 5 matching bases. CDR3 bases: TGCGCCAGCAGCCCATCGGACTTTACAGATACGCAGTATTTT. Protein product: CASSPSDFTDTQYF.